The clone carrying this TCR beta chain is judged medium-sized. Antigen: not known. The source of the sample is a study of spatial heterogeneity in lung cancer. Study observations and caveats: Tumor mutation counts were tracked by expanded intratumoral alpha and beta TCR counts.

This sample's time point: sample taken at primary tumor resection. TCRdb called the 5' RACE reads again in MiXCR, with one record for every CDR3 protein. Here the sample spans roughly 3,600 distinct CDR3 sequences, around 5% being singletons. V gave up 5 bases and J gave up 6 bases, with 22 bases separating them. CDR1 and CDR2 (germline): LGHDT, YNNKEL (reference sequence). The CDR3 covers 16 residues. This sequence was found in a female donor with early-stage non-small cell lung cancer. The specimen was lung tumor tissue, collected at surgery. The genes are TRBV3-1 and TRBJ1-1; no reliable D call. CDR3 sequence (DNA): TGTGCCAGCAGCAACCAGGTCGGTCCGGGAGGCGCTGAAGCTTTCTTT. This gives the protein CASSNQVGPGGAEAFF.